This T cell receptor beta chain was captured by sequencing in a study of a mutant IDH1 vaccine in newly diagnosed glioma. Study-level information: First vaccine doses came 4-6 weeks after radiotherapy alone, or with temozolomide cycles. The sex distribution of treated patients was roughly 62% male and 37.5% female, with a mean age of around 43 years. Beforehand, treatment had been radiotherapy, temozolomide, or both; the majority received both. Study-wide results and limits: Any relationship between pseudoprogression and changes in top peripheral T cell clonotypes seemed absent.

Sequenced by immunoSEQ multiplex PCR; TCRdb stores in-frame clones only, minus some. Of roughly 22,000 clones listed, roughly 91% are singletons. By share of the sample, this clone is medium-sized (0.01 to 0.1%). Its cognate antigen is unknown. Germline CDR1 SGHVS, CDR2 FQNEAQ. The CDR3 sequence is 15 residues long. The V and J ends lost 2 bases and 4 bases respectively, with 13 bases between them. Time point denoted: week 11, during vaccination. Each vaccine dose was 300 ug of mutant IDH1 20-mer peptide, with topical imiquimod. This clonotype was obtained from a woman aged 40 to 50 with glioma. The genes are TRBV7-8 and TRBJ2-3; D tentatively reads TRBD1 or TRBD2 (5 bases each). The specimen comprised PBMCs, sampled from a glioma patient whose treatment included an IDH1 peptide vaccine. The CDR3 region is CASSLNRGPADTQYF. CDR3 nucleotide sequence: TGTGCCAGCAGCTTAAATCGGGGCCCCGCAGATACGCAGTATTTT.